The rows below give T cell receptor beta chains drawn from one sample of a study of untreated major depressive disorder. The table came from immunoSEQ multiplex PCR; TCRdb's copy has only in-frame clones and leaves some out. The sample holds tens of thousands of clones; over 80% are singletons and the top ten take 0.3% to 0.4%. The sequenced sample consisted of CD4+ T cells from PBMCs. The origin of the receptors is a young man in good health. Both conserved end residues are part of each CDR3. A D gene is named only where the DNA matches it firmly. A row's size may be missing; if present it is once, few, many or a size class.

size	V	D	J	DNA	CDR3
-	TRBV18	TRBD1	TRBJ1-2	TGTGCCAGCTCACCAGGGACAGGGGGTTACTACACCTTC	CASSPGTGGYYTF
-	TRBV6-5	-	TRBJ2-5	TGTGCCAGCAGTGGGGGTGAGACCCAGTACTTC	CASSGGETQYF
-	TRBV9	TRBD1	TRBJ2-1	TGTGCCAGCAGCCCCCCAGGGGGCAGCTACAATGAGCAGTTCTTC	CASSPPGGSYNEQFF
-	TRBV18	-	TRBJ2-5	TGTGCCAGCTCAACCAGTTTAGAGACCCAGTACTTC	CASSTSLETQYF
-	TRBV4-1	TRBD2	TRBJ2-3	TGCGCCAGCAGCCTACTTCCGCTAGCGGGAGATACAGATACGCAGTATTTT	CASSLLPLAGDTDTQYF
once	TRBV27	-	TRBJ1-1	TGTGCCAGCAGTTTTCGGACCCTCGGAGGCACTGAAGCTTTCTTT	CASSFRTLGGTEAFF
-	TRBV19	TRBD2	TRBJ2-2	TGTGCCAGTAGGGGACTAGCGGGAGATGTCGGGGAGCTGTTTTTT	CASRGLAGDVGELFF
-	TRBV30	TRBD2	TRBJ2-3	TGTGCCTGGAGTCCCCCGGGACTAGCTTTCCGGAGCACAGATACGCAGTATTTT	CAWSPPGLAFRSTDTQYF
-	TRBV4-3	TRBD1	TRBJ1-1	TGCGCCAGCAGCCAAGGAACAGGGGTTCTTGAAGCTTTCTTT	CASSQGTGVLEAFF
-	TRBV4-3	TRBD2	TRBJ2-1	TGCGCCAGCAGCCAAGAGGGTCCAGCGGGAGGGTACAATGAGCAGTTCTTC	CASSQEGPAGGYNEQFF
-	TRBV27	TRBD1	TRBJ2-7	TGTGCCAGCAGTAATGAGGGTACCGGGACAGGGGGCTACGAGCAGTACTTC	CASSNEGTGTGGYEQYF
-	TRBV11-2	-	TRBJ2-4	TGTGCCAGCAGCTTAGAGATTGCCAGACTAGCCAAAAACATTCAGTACTTC	CASSLEIARLAKNIQYF
-	TRBV18	-	TRBJ1-2	TGTGCCAGCTCACCACCCGGCGGGAACTATGGCTACACCTTC	CASSPPGGNYGYTF
-	TRBV5-6	-	TRBJ1-4	TGTGCCAGCAGCCCGTGGGGGCGCGTCACTAATGAAAAACTGTTTTTT	CASSPWGRVTNEKLFF
-	TRBV2	-	TRBJ1-2	TGTGCCAGCAGTGGACGGAGAACGAACTATGGCTACACCTTC	CASSGRRTNYGYTF
-	TRBV2	-	TRBJ1-3	TGTGCCAGCAGTGATACCTACTCTGGAAACACCATATATTTT	CASSDTYSGNTIYF
-	TRBV27	TRBD1	TRBJ1-1	TGTGCCAGCAGTTCCCACAGGGGGGTGGACACTGAAGCTTTCTTT	CASSSHRGVDTEAFF
-	TRBV6-1	TRBD1	TRBJ1-1	TGTGCCAGCAGTTCCCTAACAGGGGACCCTGAAGCTTTCTTT	CASSSLTGDPEAFF
-	TRBV9	TRBD1	TRBJ1-1	TGTGCCAGCAGCTTCCAGGGGGCGCCGGGTGAAGCTTTCTTT	CASSFQGAPGEAFF
-	TRBV9	-	TRBJ2-1	TGTGCCAGCAGCGTAGCGTACAATGAGCAGTTCTTC	CASSVAYNEQFF
-	TRBV19	-	TRBJ2-7	TGTGCCAGTAGTATAGCGCAGCGGGCCTACGAGCAGTACTTC	CASSIAQRAYEQYF
-	TRBV5-1	-	TRBJ2-5	TGCGCCAGCAGCTTGGCCCAAGAGACCCAGTACTTC	CASSLAQETQYF
once	TRBV5-1	-	TRBJ1-2	TGCGCCAGCAGCTTGGGTAGGGTGAACTATGGCTACACCTTC	CASSLGRVNYGYTF
-	TRBV2	TRBD1	TRBJ2-3	TGTGCCAGCAGTGGCAACAGGGGAACAGATACGCAGTATTTT	CASSGNRGTDTQYF
-	TRBV29-1	TRBD1	TRBJ2-7	TGCAGCGTTGTAGAGGGGGCTCCCTACGAGCAGTACTTC	CSVVEGAPYEQYF
-	TRBV19	-	TRBJ2-2	TGTGCCAGTATGCGAGGGGGGGCGACCGGGGAGCTGTTTTTT	CASMRGGATGELFF
-	TRBV11-2	TRBD1	TRBJ2-5	TGTGCCAGCAGCCCTACAGGGGAAGAGACCCAGTACTTC	CASSPTGEETQYF
-	TRBV27	TRBD2	TRBJ2-1	TGTGCCAGCAGTCCCCAGGGACTAGCGGTACTCGGGCAGTTCTTC	CASSPQGLAVLGQFF
-	TRBV12-5	TRBD2	TRBJ2-7	TGTGCTAGTGCCCTATCGGGGGGGGCCGCGGGCTCCTACGAGCAGTACTTC	CASALSGGAAGSYEQYF
-	TRBV4-2	-	TRBJ1-2	TGTGCCAGCAGCCAAGGCGCTGGCTACACCTTC	CASSQGAGYTF
-	TRBV5-1	TRBD2	TRBJ2-5	TGCGCCAGCAGCCTCGGGACTAGCAGGGAGACCCAGTACTTC	CASSLGTSRETQYF
-	TRBV9	-	TRBJ2-7	TGTGCCAGCAGCGTAGCGGGGACTCCATACGAGCAGTACTTC	CASSVAGTPYEQYF
-	TRBV5-1	-	TRBJ1-2	TGCGCCAGCAGCTTGTTGGGCTCAGGGACGGGTGGCTACACCTTC	CASSLLGSGTGGYTF
-	TRBV18	-	TRBJ1-1	TGTGCCAGCTCACCCACGACAGAGATGAACACTGAAGCTTTCTTT	CASSPTTEMNTEAFF
-	TRBV6-6	TRBD2	TRBJ2-2	TGTGCCAGCAGTACGGGACTAGCTAATCCCGGGGAGCTGTTTTTT	CASSTGLANPGELFF
-	TRBV5-4	-	TRBJ1-1	TGTGCCAGCAGCTTGTCGGCTAGAGAGGGGTACACTGAAGCTTTCTTT	CASSLSAREGYTEAFF
-	TRBV9	-	TRBJ1-5	TGTGCCAGCAGCCCTACAGGTGGAGGTCAGCCCCAGCATTTT	CASSPTGGGQPQHF
-	TRBV19	TRBD1	TRBJ1-2	TGTGCCAGTAGCCAGACAGGGTACGGCGGCTACACCTTC	CASSQTGYGGYTF
once	TRBV29-1	TRBD1	TRBJ2-5	TGCAGCGTTGGGGACAGGTCAGGGACCCAGTACTTC	CSVGDRSGTQYF
-	TRBV5-6	-	TRBJ2-5	TGTGCCAGCAGCTTGGTTTACGTAGCGGAGACCCAGTACTTC	CASSLVYVAETQYF
-	TRBV7-6	-	TRBJ1-2	TGTGCCAGCAGCTCGGGCTACTATGGCTACACCTTC	CASSSGYYGYTF
-	TRBV9	TRBD2	TRBJ2-5	TGTGCCAGCAGCCCCGGGGCTAGCGGGAGCCAAGAGACCCAGTACTTC	CASSPGASGSQETQYF
-	TRBV2	-	TRBJ2-1	TGTGCCAGCAGTGTCTTTACGAACACCTTGAACAATGAGCAGTTCTTC	CASSVFTNTLNNEQFF
-	TRBV7-2	-	TRBJ1-2	TGTGCCAGCAGCTTAGTTCCGTCTAACTATGGCTACACCTTC	CASSLVPSNYGYTF
once	TRBV9	TRBD2	TRBJ2-2	TGTGCCAGCAGCATGAGCGGGAGAGGCACCGGGGAGCTGTTTTTT	CASSMSGRGTGELFF
-	TRBV9	TRBD1	TRBJ2-7	TGTGCCAGCAGCGCCCAGGGACAGACCTACGAGCAGTACTTC	CASSAQGQTYEQYF
-	TRBV13	-	TRBJ2-1	TGTGCCAGCAGTTCCGTCGACGGACCATGGGAGCAGTTCTTC	CASSSVDGPWEQFF
-	TRBV11-2	TRBD1	TRBJ2-4	TGTGCCAGCAGCTTAGACCACAGGGGCAGGGAGTACTTC	CASSLDHRGREYF
once	TRBV27	-	TRBJ2-7	TGTGCCAGCAGTTTAATCCCACCCTACGAGCAGTACTTC	CASSLIPPYEQYF
-	TRBV5-6	TRBD1	TRBJ2-7	TGTGCCAGCACCGGGACAGGGAGCTCCTACGAGCAGTACTTC	CASTGTGSSYEQYF
-	TRBV6-9	-	TRBJ2-7	TGTGCCAGCCCCCAGGGGCTTTGGGGGAGGGAGCAGTACTTC	CASPQGLWGREQYF
-	TRBV6-6	TRBD1	TRBJ1-1	TGTGCCAGCAGCACGGGACAGCCAATGAACACTGAAGCTTTCTTT	CASSTGQPMNTEAFF
-	TRBV6-5	-	TRBJ1-5	TGTGCCAGCAGTTCCACGGGGGACTCTCAGCCCCAGCATTTT	CASSSTGDSQPQHF
-	TRBV27	-	TRBJ2-5	TGTGCCAGCAGTTCTCGACCAGAGGGGGGGACCCAGTACTTC	CASSSRPEGGTQYF